This T cell receptor (beta chain) came from a study of cytomegalovirus exposure and HLA in healthy donors (dated by TCRdb to the late 2010s). For the study in its entirety: An earlier analysis of some 600 of the donors reported approximately 280 Gb of sequence data and 117 million unique TCR beta sequences obtained from around 180 million T cells. Roughly 300 gigabases of sequencing data and around 80 million unique TCR sequences made up an early release that covered approximately 700 HLA-typed donors. The genetic ancestry cluster associated with self-reported Caucasian donors included over 65% of the 300 to 450 genotyped donors. The aim of the study was to test whether cataloging public T cell receptors could identify signatures of past pathogen exposure. The study profiled the T cell repertoires of 550 to 700 subjects by immunosequencing and related them to cytomegalovirus serostatus. Besides the first cohort of 666 subjects, a separate validation cohort made up of 120 different subjects was used. To predict cytomegalovirus infection status, the study combined high-throughput TCR immunosequencing, statistical association of individual TCRs with disease status, and machine learning. To study patterns of TCR occurrence, a later analysis re-analyzed previously published TCR beta repertoires from 666 donors and added high-resolution HLA genotyping. The later analysis used no new phenotypic data to find candidate immune exposures, relying instead on TCR beta sequences and their occurrence across donors. An earlier analysis of 587 of the donors used high-throughput TCR beta sequencing to judge whether each TCR beta V gene segment behaved as functional or pseudogenic. Alongside the repertoire data, information on donor age, sex, ethnicity and CMV serostatus was compiled. A later genetic analysis took genome-wide SNP genotypes for about 55% of the roughly 670 donors and used that subset as a discovery cohort. All discovery cohort repertoires had been generated on a single sequencing platform. Class I and class II HLA loci were covered by the typing at four-digit resolution. Typing coverage varied by locus: about 620-630 donors for A, B, C, DRB1 and DQB1; 522 for DQA1; over 600 for DPA1; about 450 for DPB1. Roughly 5 DR-DQ haplotypes were handled as single units for association and clustering, since linkage in the cohort was strong. Across approximately 420 genotyped donors of the cohort, an average of about 240,000 unique TCR beta nucleotide sequences per donor were sequenced, and roughly a sixth of those sequences were non-productive. Overall study results and their limits: Several of the top co-occurrence clusters appeared to be linked to parvovirus B19, influenza, CMV and Epstein-Barr virus, according to a later analysis. A later genetic analysis associated a missense DCLRE1C variant with V-gene and J-gene trimming of TCR beta chains, and an independent cohort replicated the association. Correlated functional status among segregating V segments might be attributable to linkage disequilibrium, but an unknown experimental factor could not be ruled out. In vitro tests confirmed that three of the cytomegalovirus-associated TCR beta chains recognize cytomegalovirus antigens. According to the authors, the approach could potentially be generalized to other disease states and immunological phenotypes. The classifier was reported to diagnose cytomegalovirus status with high specificity and sensitivity in both the original and validation cohorts. A cluster of highly shared sequence variants was judged likely to be a technical artifact of the sequencing pipeline. Only TCR beta chains were sequenced in this cohort, and the absence of alpha or paired-chain data limited detectable features. Broadly in line with IMGT annotations, most TCR beta V segments showed up in productive rearrangements about 87% or about 30% of the time in an earlier analysis of about 500 of the donors. According to a later genetic analysis, donors in an Asian-associated ancestry cluster had fewer N-insertions in productive TCRs than the approximately 630-donor mean. A later analysis found that TCR association rates varied across HLA loci, with DRB1 alleles showing the most associated TCRs and HLA-C alleles the fewest. In a later analysis, HLA-associated TCR beta chains showed more clonal expansion and lower generation probabilities than non-associated chains that were equally common. Because HLA typing was missing for some donors at each locus, association tests included only the typed subset. Because counts were too low, approximately 18 rarely observed V segments, including chromosome 9 orphons, were excluded from the earlier analysis of 587 of the donors. Some IMGT-functional V segments, including TRBV6-2 and TRBV6-3, could not be distinguished by the 87-base-pair reads and were therefore excluded. According to a later analysis, most CMV-associated TCR beta chains appeared to be HLA-restricted, and the HLA associations seemed to be driven largely by CMV exposure. Sequencing depth was assumed to be roughly uniform across donors in the presence/absence analyses, though that assumption may not hold. A further reported finding was that TCR beta sequences accurately predicted the HLA-A and HLA-B alleles for most subjects in the first cohort. When HLA alleles, especially DR and DQ, strongly co-occurred, attributing TCR associations to individual alleles was difficult. For the cohort, immune exposure information was limited to CMV serostatus. Across donors, most TCR sequences were observed very rarely, whereas some public TCRs were present in many individuals. The study gave a list of 150 to 200 TCR beta chains associated with cytomegalovirus. In a later analysis, 15,000 to 20,000 TCR beta sequences were associated with specific HLA alleles at a false discovery rate of 0.05.

Notes on this clone: There is no known antigen for this receptor. No clone much larger than this one lies a single base away; base qualities are absent.

The cohort consisted of 666 healthy bone marrow donors. All cohort members were sampled while nominally healthy, although unrecorded immune exposures were likely present. The donor was CMV seropositive and was included in the group of around 300 seropositive cohort members. A peripheral blood sample was collected from each donor, and TCR beta sequencing was performed on peripheral blood mononuclear cells. Genomic DNA extraction from the blood cell samples was performed with the Qiagen DNeasy Blood Extraction Kit. CDR1 and CDR2 were assigned from the germline V gene as SQVTM and ANQGSEA. V gives up 7 bases and J gives up 5 bases, and the segment between their germline ends measures 11 bases. Taken from cysteine to phenylalanine, the CDR3 has 12 residues. Left in the record is the CDR3 DNA by itself, 36 bases read in frame from the first base. The library was prepared using the immunoSEQ multiplex PCR assay. A mixture of 60 forward primers for TCR Vbeta segments and 13 reverse primers for TCR Jbeta segments was used in the multiplex PCR. Amplification of the CDR3 region of rearranged TCR beta genes was performed with a multiplex PCR assay on genomic DNA. The Illumina HiSeq System was used to sequence the amplified TCR beta libraries as 87-base-pair reads. In the authors' own workflow: Across the 600 to 700 repertoires, a later analysis counted roughly 77 million unique TCR beta chains, some 11 million of which were shared by at least two donors. A nearest-neighbor algorithm error-corrected the raw reads and collapsed the reads into unique sequences, merging closely related sequences to remove PCR and sequencing errors. To assign V, D and J gene segments, CDR3 sequences were aligned to IMGT reference sequences. For a sequence to be retained, a match of at least six nucleotides to both a V gene segment and a J gene segment was required. Rearrangements were called productive when the CDR3 lacked stop codons and stayed in frame with V and J; all others were non-productive. Following IMGT convention, CDR3 was defined as the stretch from the second conserved V-encoded cysteine to the conserved J-encoded phenylalanine. In an earlier analysis of more than 550 of the donors, sequences lacking an unambiguous match to a single V gene segment were excluded. An earlier analysis of approximately 590 of the donors classified V segments as functional when productive rearrangements were above 56.7% and as segregating when the standard deviation between donors was above 5%. A statistical classification framework was built to diagnose cytomegalovirus status from the catalog of TCR beta chain sequences. A later analysis assigned V and J genes by comparing TCR nucleotide sequences with IMGT/GENE-DB human TR gene sequences. Using the TCRdist pipeline, a later analysis assigned CDR3 sequences along with most-parsimonious VDJ recombination scenarios. A later analysis defined each TCR beta chain by its CDR3 amino acid sequence plus V-gene family, and excluded reads lacking a unique V-gene family. As a way to deal with suspected cross-contamination and a sequencing artifact, a later analysis dropped 500 to 700 nucleotide sequences that were highly shared and had low generation probability. For each public chain, a later analysis derived a clonal expansion index from normalized ranks of inferred template counts within each repertoire. In a later analysis, generation probabilities were computed using a VDJ recombination model fitted to out-of-frame rearrangements, and the results were checked against IGoR. A later analysis scored TCR-TCR, TCR-HLA and TCR-CMV co-occurrence with hypergeometric tests, applying a repertoire-size bias correction to TCR pairs. A later analysis estimated false discovery rates by permuting HLA or CMV assignments 20 times. A later analysis grouped co-occurring TCRs with DBSCAN, adding TCRdist sequence similarity when clustering within HLA-allele-positive subsets. Repertoires with fewer than 30,000 or more than 120,000 public chains, plus five repertoires with anomalous nucleotide sharing, were excluded from co-occurrence clustering. TCRdb mirrors the immuneACCESS table, restricted to in-frame sequences. Some clones are absent from its copies; in checked studies, under half trace to an unresolved V gene, and the reason for the others is unknown. The V and J calls and clone size come from that table; D and trimming were worked out from the DNA. The table for this sample lists about 80,000 clones; approximately 67% of them were counted only once. Jointly, the top ten make up roughly 4% of the sample.

Sequenced: PBMCs. Recombination linked TRBV29-1 to TRBJ2-2; no D segment can be confidently identified. This receptor was obtained from a male donor in good health and CMV-seropositive. The CDR3 loop reads CSGRRGTGELFF. The bases read TGCAGCGGAAGACGAGGAACCGGGGAGCTGTTTTTT.